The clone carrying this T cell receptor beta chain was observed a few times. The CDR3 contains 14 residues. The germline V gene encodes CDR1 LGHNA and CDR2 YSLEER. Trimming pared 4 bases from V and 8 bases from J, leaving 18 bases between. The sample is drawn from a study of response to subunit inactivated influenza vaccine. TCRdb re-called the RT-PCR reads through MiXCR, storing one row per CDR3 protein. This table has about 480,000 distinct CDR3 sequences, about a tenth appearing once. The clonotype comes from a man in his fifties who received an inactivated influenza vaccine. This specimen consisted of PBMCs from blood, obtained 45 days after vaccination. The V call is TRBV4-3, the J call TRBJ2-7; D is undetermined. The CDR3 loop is CASSLTGGSTKQYF. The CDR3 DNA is TGCGCCAGCAGCCTCACCGGCGGATCTACGAAGCAGTACTTC.